Each of the 10 T cell receptor beta chains below was sequenced from the same sample in a study of graft-versus-host responses after intestinal transplantation. Repertoires were generated with immunoSEQ multiplex PCR, while TCRdb's copy carries only in-frame clones and drops some. Of roughly 80,000 clones listed, around 87% were seen once; the top ten hold around 8%. No antigen has been identified for these receptors. This material consisted of unstimulated CD8+ T cells sorted from spleen or lymph node cells, taken before transplant. All receptors come from a human donor who was the organ donor for an intestinal transplant.

The chain joins TRBV4-1 to TRBJ2-7, with D uncertain. The germline CDR1 and CDR2 sequences are MGHRA and YSYEKL. This CDR3 region has 14 residues. V lost 0 bases and J lost 1, with 7 bases in between. The CDR3 nucleotides read TGCGCCAGCAGCCAAGATTCGCTGTCCTACGAGCAGTACTTC. Translated: CASSQDSLSYEQYF.

The V gene is TRBV5-5, the J gene TRBJ1-1, with D maybe TRBD1 (5 bases). From germline, CDR1 is SGHKS and CDR2 YYEKEE (reference sequence). This CDR3 contains 14 residues. V was pared by 0 bases and J by 2 bases, with 8 bases between. CDR3 amino acids: CASSLGWGNTEAFF. In DNA form, the CDR3 reads TGTGCCAGCAGCTTGGGGTGGGGCAACACTGAAGCTTTCTTT. Using reference TRBV5-5 and TRBJ1-1 for the parts outside the CDR3, the full variable domain is DAGVTQSPTHLIKTRGQQVTLRCSPISGHKSVSWYQQVLGQGPQFIFQYYEKEERGRGNFPDRFSARQFPNYSSELNVNALLLGDSALYLCASSLGWGNTEAFFGQGTRLTVV.

The J gene is TRBJ1-5, the V gene TRBV4-1, with D hard to call. CDR3 length equals 14 residues. Germline V gene data show CDR1 as MGHRA and CDR2 as YSYEKL. V dropped 5 bases and J dropped 3 bases, with 11 bases sitting between them. The CDR3 DNA is TGCGCCAGCAGCTCCCTAGTATACAATCAGCCCCAGCATTTT. Its translation: CASSSLVYNQPQHF.

The chain combines TRBV5-1 with TRBJ2-4; a weak D match, TRBD2 (5 bases). The germline gives CDR1 SGHRS, CDR2 YFSETQ. With 0 bases removed from V and 0 bases from J, the gap between germline ends came to 16 bases. The CDR3 spans 18 residues. The CDR3 DNA sequence: TGCGCCAGCAGCTTGGGGTACCCTCTTCGGGGAGCCAAAAACATTCAGTACTTC. This sequence encodes CASSLGYPLRGAKNIQYF.

The V call is TRBV28, the J call TRBJ2-1; TRBD2 agrees at 12 bases. V lost 11 bases to trimming and J lost 0 bases; unmatched junction nucleotides: 14. CDR1 is MDHEN, CDR2 SYDVKM, per germline. CDR3 size: 18 residues. The chain's CDR3 is CASEETSGGINSYNEQFF. CDR3 DNA sequence: TGTGCCTCCGAGGAGACTAGCGGGGGCATTAACTCCTACAATGAGCAGTTCTTC.

J is TRBJ2-5 and V is TRBV7-3, with a tentative D call TRBD2 (7 bases). Per germline, CDR1 SGHTA and CDR2 FQGTGA. CDR3 length: 15 amino acids. Trimming cost V 5 bases and J 4 bases, with 17 bases left between them. The CDR3 reads CASSKGGGSPETQYF. CDR3 in DNA: TGTGCCAGCAGCAAAGGGGGGGGTAGCCCAGAGACCCAGTACTTC.

This clone was picked up a small number of times. The chain couples TRBV13 to TRBJ2-5, with TRBD2 matching over 14 bases. Losses at the gene ends were 6 bases for V and 3 bases for J; bases not matched to a gene: 9. CDR3 length equals 17 residues. CDR1 is PRHDT and CDR2 is FYEKMQ in the germline V gene (reference sequence). The CDR3 coding sequence is TGTGCCAGCAGTGAAGGGCGACTAGCGGGGGGGAAAGAGACCCAGTACTTC. It codes for CASSEGRLAGGKETQYF.

The chain combines TRBV4-1 with TRBJ2-5; D unclear. Germline CDR1 reads MGHRA; CDR2 reads YSYEKL. Trimming removed 1 base from V and 2 bases from J, with 17 bases in between. The CDR3 is 17 amino acids. CDR3 sequence: CASSQVFGPPDQETQYF. In DNA, the CDR3 is TGCGCCAGCAGCCAAGTCTTCGGTCCTCCCGATCAAGAGACCCAGTACTTC.

This clone occurred a few times. The gene calls are TRBV10-2 and TRBJ2-2; no firm D call. The germline V gene has CDR1 WSHSY and CDR2 SAAADI. V was pared by 2 bases and J by 7 bases, with 8 bases between. The CDR3 is 13 residues long. As DNA, the CDR3 is TGCGCCAGCAGTGAGAATGAGATCGGGGAGCTGTTTTTT. It specifies CASSENEIGELFF.

This rearrangement joins TRBV6-6 to TRBJ1-1; 9 bases are a match to TRBD1. Per the germline V gene, CDR1 is MNHNY and CDR2 is SVGAGI (reference sequence). CDR3 size: 14 residues. The trim removed 6 bases at V and 4 bases at J, leaving 6 bases unmatched. CDR3 protein: CASRRQGGPTEAFF. The CDR3 DNA reads TGTGCCAGCAGACGACAGGGGGGGCCCACTGAAGCTTTCTTT.